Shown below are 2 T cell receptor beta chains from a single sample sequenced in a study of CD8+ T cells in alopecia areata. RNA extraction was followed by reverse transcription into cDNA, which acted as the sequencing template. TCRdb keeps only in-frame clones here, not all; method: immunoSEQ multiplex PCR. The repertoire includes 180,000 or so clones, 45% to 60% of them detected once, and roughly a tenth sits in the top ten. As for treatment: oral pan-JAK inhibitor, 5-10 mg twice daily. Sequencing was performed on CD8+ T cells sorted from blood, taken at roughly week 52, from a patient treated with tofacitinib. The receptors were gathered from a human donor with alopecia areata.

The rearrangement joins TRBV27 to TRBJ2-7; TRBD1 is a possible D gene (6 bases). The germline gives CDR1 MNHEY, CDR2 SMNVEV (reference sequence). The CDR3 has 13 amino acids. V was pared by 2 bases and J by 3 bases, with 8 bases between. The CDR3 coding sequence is TGTGCCAGCAGTTTAACAGGGATCTACGAGCAGTACTTC. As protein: CASSLTGIYEQYF.

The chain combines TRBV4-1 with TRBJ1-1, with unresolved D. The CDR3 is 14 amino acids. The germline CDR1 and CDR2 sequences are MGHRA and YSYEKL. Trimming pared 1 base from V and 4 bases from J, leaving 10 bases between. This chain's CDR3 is CASSQGGWSTEAFF. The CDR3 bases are TGCGCCAGCAGCCAAGGAGGTTGGAGCACTGAAGCTTTCTTT.